The rows below give T cell receptor beta chains drawn from one sample of a study of regulatory T cells in long-lasting Graves disease. TCRdb re-called the multiplex PCR reads with MiXCR, one entry per CDR3 protein. The sample contains roughly 500,000 distinct CDR3 sequences, 22% of which appear only once. This specimen was peripheral blood mononuclear cells (PBMCs), taken when the disease was refractory, from a patient treated with antithyroid drugs. The receptors stem from a female donor with Graves disease. Each CDR3 is given with its conserved first and last residue. A D gene is named only where the DNA matches it firmly. Clone size is given for some rows only: seen once, a few or many times, or a class if the clone is expanded.

>few|TRBV11-2|TRBJ2-7|NA
CASTSQASSYEQYF
TGTGCCAGCACCTCCCAGGCCAGCTCCTACGAGCAGTACTTC
>few|TRBV10-3|TRBJ2-1|TRBD1
CAISLTGTGVGEQFF
TGTGCCATCAGTTTAACCGGGACAGGGGTGGGTGAGCAGTTCTTC
>NA|TRBV5-4|TRBJ2-5|TRBD2
CASSYRLAGGEETQYF
TGTGCCAGCAGCTATAGACTAGCGGGGGGGGAAGAGACCCAGTACTTC
>few|TRBV7-2|TRBJ2-4|NA
CASSSGVIAKNIQYF
TGTGCCAGCAGCTCAGGGGTAATAGCCAAAAACATTCAGTACTTC
>NA|TRBV28|TRBJ2-3|TRBD2
CASSLFSGSPRGTDTQYF
TGTGCCAGCAGTTTATTTAGCGGGAGCCCTCGGGGCACAGATACGCAGTATTTT
>many|TRBV7-9|TRBJ1-2|NA
CASSLVDGGYTF
TGTGCCAGCAGCTTAGTGGACGGTGGCTACACCTTC
>NA|TRBV7-2|TRBJ2-7|TRBD1
CASSFRDREDEQYF
TGTGCCAGCAGCTTCCGGGACAGGGAGGACGAGCAGTACTTC
>many|TRBV11-2|TRBJ2-7|NA
CASSLVVDYEQYF
TGTGCCAGCAGCTTAGTCGTCGACTACGAGCAGTACTTC
>once|TRBV7-9|TRBJ1-5|NA
CASSFTGDSNQPQHF
TGTGCCAGCAGCTTTACCGGGGATAGCAATCAGCCCCAGCATTTT
>many|TRBV10-3|TRBJ2-7|NA
CAISDPAVAYEQYF
TGTGCCATCAGTGACCCGGCGGTCGCCTACGAGCAGTACTTC
>few|TRBV5-5|TRBJ1-6|NA
CASSSIGQNNSPLHF
TGTGCCAGCAGTTCCATCGGACAGAATAATTCACCCCTCCACTTT
>few|TRBV30|TRBJ1-1|NA
CAWSKQALNTEAFF
TGTGCCTGGAGTAAACAGGCGTTGAACACTGAAGCTTTCTTT
>many|TRBV7-2|TRBJ2-7|NA
CASSAGHYEQYF
TGTGCCAGCAGCGCCGGGCACTACGAGCAGTACTTC
>many|TRBV20-1|TRBJ1-1|NA
CSARDPGRTEAFF
TGCAGTGCTAGAGATCCAGGGCGCACTGAAGCTTTCTTT
>many|TRBV7-2|TRBJ1-2|NA
CASSSPRITNYGYTF
TGTGCCAGCAGCTCCCCCCGGATCACTAACTATGGCTACACCTTC
>NA|TRBV6-1|TRBJ2-7|NA
CASSRSEEGDYEQYF
TGTGCCAGCAGTCGTAGCGAAGAAGGGGACTACGAGCAGTACTTC
>NA|TRBV6-2/TRBV6-3|TRBJ2-2|TRBD2
CASRGASGGAGTGELFF
TGTGCCAGCAGGGGGGCTAGCGGGGGGGCGGGCACCGGGGAGCTGTTTTTT
>few|TRBV19|TRBJ2-5|NA
CASSMSRVVETQYF
TGTGCCAGTAGTATGAGTCGGGTTGTGGAGACCCAGTACTTC
>few|TRBV6-1|TRBJ2-2|TRBD2
CASSAISGGLSGELFF
TGTGCCAGCAGCGCCATTAGCGGGGGCCTATCCGGGGAGCTGTTTTTT
>many|TRBV28|TRBJ1-1|TRBD1
CASSPIGQGATEAFF
TGTGCCAGCAGTCCGATAGGACAGGGGGCGACTGAAGCTTTCTTT
>NA|TRBV7-2|TRBJ1-1|NA
CASSSTGSENTEAFF
TGTGCCAGCAGCTCCACAGGGTCAGAGAACACTGAAGCTTTCTTT
>many|TRBV28|TRBJ2-7|NA
CASRPTQIYEQYF
TGTGCCAGCAGACCAACACAGATCTACGAGCAGTACTTC
>many|TRBV7-2|TRBJ2-5|NA
CASSLAATRGQETQYF
TGTGCCAGCAGCTTAGCCGCCACCCGGGGCCAAGAGACCCAGTACTTC
>few|TRBV7-2|TRBJ2-2|NA
CASSLVTGAGELFF
TGTGCCAGCAGCTTAGTAACGGGCGCCGGGGAGCTGTTTTTT
>NA|TRBV7-2|TRBJ1-3|NA
CASTPEFGNTIYF
TGTGCCAGCACCCCGGAGTTCGGAAACACCATATATTTT
>NA|TRBV20-1|TRBJ1-2|NA
CSAGRALDYGYTF
TGCAGTGCTGGCAGGGCGCTGGACTATGGCTACACCTTC
>many|TRBV20-1|TRBJ1-1|NA
CSAQGKAEAFF
TGCAGTGCTCAGGGGAAGGCTGAAGCTTTCTTT
>NA|TRBV25-1|TRBJ2-7|NA
CASGTEQTYEQYF
TGTGCCTCGGGGACGGAACAAACCTACGAGCAGTACTTC
>NA|TRBV7-7|TRBJ2-1|TRBD1
CASSPGQGTNNEQFF
TGTGCTAGCAGTCCGGGACAGGGAACTAACAATGAGCAGTTCTTC
>many|TRBV24-1|TRBJ1-3|NA
CATSDSDSSGNTIYF
TGTGCCACCAGTGATTCCGACAGCTCTGGAAACACCATATATTTT
>NA|TRBV20-1|TRBJ1-2|NA
CSASQSTDYGYTF
TGCAGTGCTAGTCAGTCTACCGACTATGGCTACACCTTC
>NA|TRBV6-2/TRBV6-3|TRBJ1-4|NA
CASSYRDGGTEKLFF
TGTGCCAGCAGTTACCGGGACGGAGGAACTGAAAAACTGTTTTTT
>NA|TRBV29-1|TRBJ2-5|TRBD2
CSVDGLAGGYQGTQYF
TGCAGCGTTGACGGACTAGCGGGGGGGTACCAAGGGACCCAGTACTTC
>many|TRBV28|TRBJ1-2|TRBD1
CASSLLGQGGVYTF
TGTGCCAGCAGTTTACTAGGGCAGGGGGGCGTCTACACCTTC
>NA|TRBV20-1|TRBJ2-7|NA
CSVPDRLSYEQYF
TGCAGTGTCCCGGACAGACTCTCCTACGAGCAGTACTTC
>many|TRBV28|TRBJ1-6|TRBD1
CASSLSGQSNSPLHF
TGTGCCAGCAGTTTATCGGGACAGAGTAATTCACCCCTCCACTTT
>many|TRBV7-2|TRBJ2-5|NA
CASSSEQETQYF
TGTGCCAGCAGCTCCGAGCAAGAGACCCAGTACTTC
>NA|TRBV7-7|TRBJ2-7|TRBD1
CASSSDEGQPYNEQYF
TGTGCTAGCAGCTCGGACGAGGGACAGCCCTACAATGAGCAGTACTTC
>many|TRBV15|TRBJ2-5|NA
CATSLRTLETQYF
TGTGCCACCAGCCTAAGGACTTTAGAGACCCAGTACTTC
>many|TRBV28|TRBJ2-7|TRBD1
CASSRTGAVNEQYF
TGTGCCAGCTCCAGGACAGGGGCGGTGAACGAGCAGTACTTC
>many|TRBV6-2/TRBV6-3|TRBJ1-1|NA
CASRALGANTEAFF
TGTGCCAGCAGAGCCCTAGGGGCAAACACTGAAGCTTTCTTT
>many|TRBV7-9|TRBJ1-5|NA
CASSDEDSPGNQPQHF
TGTGCCAGCAGCGACGAGGACTCCCCAGGCAATCAGCCCCAGCATTTT
>NA|TRBV7-8|TRBJ2-5|NA
CASSVTSFVETQYF
TGTGCCAGCAGCGTTACTAGCTTTGTGGAGACCCAGTACTTC
>many|TRBV5-5|TRBJ1-1|NA
CASSITATGANTEAFF
TGTGCCAGCAGTATAACAGCAACCGGGGCGAACACTGAAGCTTTCTTT
>few|TRBV19|TRBJ2-2|TRBD1
CASRPPGTGDTGELFF
TGTGCCAGTAGACCCCCCGGGACAGGGGACACCGGGGAGCTGTTTTTT
>few|TRBV30|TRBJ1-1|NA
CAWAGNTEAFF
TGTGCCTGGGCAGGGAACACTGAAGCTTTCTTT
>many|TRBV11-1|TRBJ1-1|TRBD1
CASSLGLWDRDTEAFF
TGTGCCAGCAGCTTGGGTTTATGGGACAGGGATACTGAAGCTTTCTTT
>NA|TRBV20-1|TRBJ2-1|TRBD2
CSASTSGTHNEQFF
TGCAGTGCGTCCACTAGCGGGACCCACAATGAGCAGTTCTTC